The sequence of this T cell receptor (beta chain) was determined in a study of T cell responses to AZD1222 COVID-19 vaccine. The CDR3 consists of 16 residues. Germline values: CDR1 SGHNT, CDR2 YYREEE (reference sequence). V lost 3 bases, J lost 7 bases, and 6 bases stayed unmatched. Study-level findings and limits: Spike-wide vaccine-associated CD4 TCRs dominated at 160-218 and 743-854.

As for this clone: Its antigen remains unknown.

Data came from immunoSEQ multiplex PCR; TCRdb stores just in-frame clones and leaves some out. The repertoire holds under 200,000 clones, with 88% as singletons. This chain uses TRBV5-4 with TRBJ2-2; 13 nucleotides agree with TRBD2. Sample: peripheral blood, taken on day 0 of AZD1222 vaccination. This TCR came from an adult in good health. In DNA form, the CDR3 reads TGTGCCAGCAGCTCTATCGGGACTAGCGGGATCGGGGAGCTGTTTTTT. This codes for CASSSIGTSGIGELFF.